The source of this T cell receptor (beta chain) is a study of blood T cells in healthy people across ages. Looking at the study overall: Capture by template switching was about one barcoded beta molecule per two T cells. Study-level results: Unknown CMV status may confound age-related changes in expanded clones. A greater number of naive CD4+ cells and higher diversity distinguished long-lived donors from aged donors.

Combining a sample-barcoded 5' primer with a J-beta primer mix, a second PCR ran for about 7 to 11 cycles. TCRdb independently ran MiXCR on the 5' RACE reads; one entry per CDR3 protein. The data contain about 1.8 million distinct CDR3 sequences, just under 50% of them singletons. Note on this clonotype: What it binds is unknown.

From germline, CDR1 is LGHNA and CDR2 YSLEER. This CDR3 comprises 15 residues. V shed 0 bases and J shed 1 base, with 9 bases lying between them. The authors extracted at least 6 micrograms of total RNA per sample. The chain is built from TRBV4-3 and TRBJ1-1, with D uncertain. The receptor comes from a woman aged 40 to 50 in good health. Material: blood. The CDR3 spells CASSQESRGNTEAFF. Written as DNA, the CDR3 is TGCGCCAGCAGCCAAGAATCACGAGGGAACACTGAAGCTTTCTTT.